The entry below describes one TCR beta chain. Its antigen is not known. The data were obtained in a study of cytomegalovirus exposure and HLA in healthy donors. Findings and limits, study-wide: Follow-up analysis later connected one missense variant in DCLRE1C with trimming of TCR beta V- and J-genes. Based on reports, TCR beta sequences accurately predicted HLA-A and HLA-B alleles for most subjects. The study listed approximately 160 cytomegalovirus-associated TCR beta chains.

PCR amplification relied on 60 Vbeta primers (plus 13 Jbeta primers). Using immunoSEQ multiplex PCR, the repertoire was profiled, and TCRdb retains in-frame clones only, with some absent. This table holds about 89,000 clones, less than 85% found once. The germline V gene has CDR1 ENHRY and CDR2 SYGVKD. The CDR3 covers 16 residues. The J segment lost 9 bases and the V segment lost 8 bases, leaving 21 bases of the junction unmatched. The source is a man in his forties in good health and CMV-seropositive. This rearrangement joins TRBV10-3 to TRBJ2-5, with 7 bases identical to TRBD2. The specimen sequenced was PBMCs. CDR3 residues: CAILRFGRAWRRAQYF. The DNA for the CDR3 is TGTGCCATCCTACGCTTTGGGAGGGCCTGGCGACGGGCCCAGTACTTC.